Here is one TCR gamma chain with its context. The antigen it binds to is not known. Translating this DNA gives a protein that differs at residue 11 from the TCRdb one, which belongs to a much larger clone; a read error is likely, and the protein shown is this translation. These data come from a study of γδ T cells in repeated Plasmodium falciparum infection (dated by TCRdb to about 2021). Background on the whole study: In the natural-infection arm, Malian children exposed to intense seasonal malaria transmission were enrolled and compared against age and gender matched Australian children. Five malaria-naive U.S. adults underwent four controlled human malaria infections by bites from P. falciparum NF54-infected Anopheles stephensi mosquitoes over approximately 640 days. Samples from controlled-infection subjects were taken at baseline, just before selected infections, and 21 days after each infection. The gammadelta TCR repertoires from Mali were analysed in two ways: cross-sectionally during periods with no transmission, and longitudinally across episodes of acute febrile malaria. Using both natural infection in Mali and controlled human malaria infection, the study looked at the way repeated Plasmodium falciparum infection shapes the human gammadelta T cell repertoire. What the authors observed across the whole study: The Malian cohort came from a small rural village of predominantly one ethnic group, limiting generalizability. Analysis of inter-individual variability in gammadelta T cell responses was limited by the small size of the controlled-infection cohort. Compared with the repertoires of Australian children, the Vdelta2-negative gammadelta TCR repertoires of Malian children appeared more clonally expanded, less diverse and less shared. In Vdelta2-negative gammadelta TCR repertoires, which were largely Vdelta1+, repeated controlled infections appeared to drive waves of new clonotype selection. Across time and infection, the Vgamma9/Vdelta2+ TCR repertoires showed a highly stable polyclonal makeup, with many TCRgamma sequences overlapping between individuals.

Vgamma9/Vdelta2+ and Vdelta2-negative gammadelta T cell populations were flow-sorted from peripheral blood mononuclear cells for bulk TCR repertoire analysis. Libraries were prepared through multiplex PCR. This sample was sequenced with an Illumina MiSeq. From each sorted gammadelta T cell sample, both TCR gamma (TRG) and TCR delta (TRD) chains were sequenced. From the authors' description of their analysis: The repertoire analyses used clonotype tree plots, the accumulated frequency of the top 20 clonotypes, and diversity index (DI) and D75 metrics. TCRdb processed the public reads again with the CATT caller, after which rows with matching DNA were combined. For this entry, the V and J calls and clone size follow TCRdb and not the study's own pipeline. Counted in this sample were 25,000 to 35,000 gamma-chain clones; roughly 1.4% of them appeared once. Just under 20% of the sample belongs to the ten largest clones.

Reading from cysteine to phenylalanine, the CDR3 counts 14 amino acids. Only CDR3 DNA remains: 42 bases, in frame from the first base. The germline V gene provides CDR1 EGSTGY and CDR2 YDSYTSSV. The source material was gamma-delta T cells from blood. The clonotype comes from a pool of human donors (malaria-infected and uninfected, not separated). Here the chain combines TRGV4 and TRGJ1 or TRGJ2. The sequenced DNA: TGTGCCACCTGGGATCTCCTTAATTATTATAGGAAACTCTTT. It codes for CATWDLLNYYRKLF.